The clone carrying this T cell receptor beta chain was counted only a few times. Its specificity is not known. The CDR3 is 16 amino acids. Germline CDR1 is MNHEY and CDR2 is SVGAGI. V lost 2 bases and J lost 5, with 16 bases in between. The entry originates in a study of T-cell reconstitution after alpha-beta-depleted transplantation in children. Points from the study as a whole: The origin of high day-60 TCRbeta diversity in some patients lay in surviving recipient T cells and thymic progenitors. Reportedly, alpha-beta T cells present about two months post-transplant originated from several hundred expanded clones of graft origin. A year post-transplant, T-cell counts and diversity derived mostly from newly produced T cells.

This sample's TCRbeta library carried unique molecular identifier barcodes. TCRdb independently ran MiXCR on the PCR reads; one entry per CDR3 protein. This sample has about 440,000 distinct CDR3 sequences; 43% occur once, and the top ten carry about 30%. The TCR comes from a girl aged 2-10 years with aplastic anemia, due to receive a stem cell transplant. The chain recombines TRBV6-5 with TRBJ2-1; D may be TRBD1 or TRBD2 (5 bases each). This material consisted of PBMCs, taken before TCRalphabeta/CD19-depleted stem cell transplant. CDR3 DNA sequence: TGTGCCAGCAGTTACGGGGCTAGCCGAGGCCACAATGAGCAGTTCTTC. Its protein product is CASSYGASRGHNEQFF.